One and the same sample provided the 26 T cell receptor beta chains below, sequenced in a study of a mutant IDH1 vaccine in newly diagnosed glioma. Generated by immunoSEQ multiplex PCR, the TCRdb table keeps only in-frame clones and is missing some. The data show 70,000 to 100,000 clones, with around 79% seen just once and roughly 5.3% held by the top ten. Time point in this sample: baseline, week 1 (first vaccination visit). Treatment here: pre-vaccination baseline after standard-of-care therapy. Source: PBMCs, taken from a glioma patient treated with radiotherapy, temozolomide or both. The receptors were sampled from a man aged 40-50 years with glioma. Some clones in this sample may be carry-over from other donors' samples.

V and J are TRBV6-5 and TRBJ2-7; possibly TRBD2 for D (5 bases). The germline CDR1 and CDR2 sequences are MNHEY and SVGAGI. V lost 2 bases and J 4 bases, leaving 6 bases between the germline ends. The CDR3 has 12 residues. As DNA, the CDR3 is TGTGCCAGCAGTTACAGAGGGTACGAGCAGTACTTC. This codes for CASSYRGYEQYF.

The chain links TRBV5-6 to TRBJ2-5; no firm D call. Trimming left V 6 bases short and J 7 bases short, with 16 bases between. The CDR3 has 13 residues. Germline lookup yields CDR1 SGHDT and CDR2 YYEEEE. The CDR3 spells CASTDLKPGTQYF. The CDR3, as DNA: TGTGCCAGCACCGACCTCAAACCAGGGACCCAGTACTTC.

J is TRBJ1-2 and V is TRBV9; D may be TRBD1 (5 bases). The CDR3 has 15 amino acids. Trimming removed 3 bases at V and 3 bases at J, with 15 bases between. Germline lookup yields CDR1 SGDLS and CDR2 YYNGEE. The DNA for the CDR3 is TGTGCCAGCAGCGCCGGGACGGTAGGGGACTATGGCTACACCTTC. It yields the protein CASSAGTVGDYGYTF.

This chain joins TRBV5-5 and TRBJ2-7; D possibly corresponds to TRBD1 (6 bases). The CDR3 extends over 15 amino acids. Germline V lookup: CDR1 SGHKS, CDR2 YYEKEE (reference sequence). Between the trimmed V and J ends, which lost 3 bases and 2 bases, there was a span of 15 bases. The CDR3 sequence is CASSWTGTPTYEQYF. The CDR3 nucleotides are TGTGCCAGCAGCTGGACCGGGACACCCACCTACGAGCAGTACTTC.

The chain is built from TRBV27 and TRBJ1-5, with D maybe TRBD1 (5 bases). The CDR3 sequence is 14 residues long. CDR1 MNHEY and CDR2 SMNVEV come from the germline V gene (reference sequence). V lost 8 bases to trimming and J lost 2 bases, with 13 bases between them. The CDR3 bases are TGTGCCAGCCAGCCGAGGGGCCGCAATCAGCCCCAGCATTTT. Translated: CASQPRGRNQPQHF.

The rearrangement joins TRBV29-1 to TRBJ1-1; tentatively, D is TRBD1 (6 bases). The CDR3 spans 12 residues. V lost 2 bases to trimming and J lost 5 bases, with 9 bases between them. CDR1 SQVTM and CDR2 ANQGSEA come from the germline V gene. CDR3 sequence: CSVERGVTEAFF. CDR3 in DNA: TGCAGCGTTGAAAGGGGGGTTACTGAAGCTTTCTTT.

This clone has ten or more counts. J is TRBJ1-4 and V is TRBV15; D is ambiguous. CDR1 is LNHNV, CDR2 YYDKDF, per germline (reference sequence). The CDR3 length is 12 residues. The V gene lost 0 bases and the J gene lost 8 bases, with 4 bases spanning the gap. CDR3 sequence: CATSRDGEKLFF. As DNA, the CDR3 is TGTGCCACCAGCAGAGATGGGGAAAAACTGTTTTTT.

The chain employs TRBV18 and TRBJ2-2, with D possibly matching TRBD1 (6 bases). V dropped 10 bases and J dropped 2 bases, with 11 bases sitting between them. Per germline, CDR1 KGHSH and CDR2 LQKENI. This CDR3 has 13 residues. The CDR3, as DNA: TGTGCCACCGGACAGAGAAACACCGGGGAGCTGTTTTTT. Translated, it gives CATGQRNTGELFF.

V is TRBV6-5 and J is TRBJ1-3; TRBD1 might be the D (5 bases). CDR3 size: 15 residues. V shed 2 bases and J shed 0 bases, with 8 bases lying between them. CDR1 is MNHEY and CDR2 is SVGAGI in the germline V gene. CDR3 coding DNA: TGTGCCAGCAGTTACCGGGGGAGCTCTGGAAACACCATATATTTT. Amino acids: CASSYRGSSGNTIYF.

V and J are TRBV6-1 and TRBJ1-6; the D gene is possibly TRBD1 (5 bases). V shed 2 bases and J shed 10 bases, with 18 bases lying between them. Germline assignment: CDR1 MNHNS and CDR2 SASEGT. The CDR3 is made up of 16 amino acids. CDR3 nucleotide sequence: TGTGCCAGCAGTGAACCTGCGGCCATAGGGGAATCACCCCTCCACTTT. This gives the protein CASSEPAAIGESPLHF.

This chain links TRBV5-4 with TRBJ2-5; either TRBD1 or TRBD2 may fit D (6 bases each). Looked up from germline, CDR1 is SGHNT and CDR2 is YYREEE (reference sequence). The CDR3 contains 16 residues. V lost 3 bases and J 0 bases, leaving 15 bases between the germline ends. CDR3 DNA sequence: TGTGCCAGCAGCTACGACTTGAGGGGGGACCAAGAGACCCAGTACTTC. Translation gives CASSYDLRGDQETQYF.

The rearrangement joins TRBV27 to TRBJ2-5; 10 bases are shared with TRBD1. CDR3 length: 16 amino acids. CDR1 is MNHEY, CDR2 SMNVEV, per germline (reference sequence). V lost 4 bases to trimming and J lost 4 bases; unmatched junction nucleotides: 9. CDR3 region: CASSYTGQGIRETQYF. As DNA, the CDR3 is TGTGCCAGCAGTTATACGGGACAGGGGATAAGAGAGACCCAGTACTTC.

V gene TRBV7-6 combines with J gene TRBJ1-1; D may be TRBD1 (6 bases). The CDR3 spans 13 residues. CDR1 is SGHVS, CDR2 FNYEAQ, per germline. The ends were cut back, 7 bases at V and 3 bases at J, with 12 bases in the middle. The CDR3 DNA is TGTGCCAGCAAGACAGGCTGGGACACTGAAGCTTTCTTT. It encodes CASKTGWDTEAFF. The full variable domain, its missing parts supplied by reference TRBV7-6 and TRBJ1-1, is GAGVSQSPRYKVTKRGQDVALRCDPISGHVSLYWYRQALGQGPEFLTYFNYEAQQDKSGLPNDRFSAERPEGSISTLTIQRTEQRDSAMYRCASKTGWDTEAFFGQGTRLTVV.

The chain links TRBV19 to TRBJ1-5; 10 positions match TRBD1. The germline gives CDR1 LNHDA, CDR2 SQIVND (reference sequence). The CDR3 runs 14 residues. After removal of 10 bases from V and 6 bases from J, the junction contained 9 bases not matched to a gene. The CDR3 region is CAIGDRGAGQPQHF. CDR3 coding DNA: TGTGCCATAGGGGACAGGGGCGCCGGTCAGCCCCAGCATTTT.

V gene TRBV4-2 combines with J gene TRBJ2-5, with 11 bases that match TRBD2. This CDR3 is built from 18 residues. Trimming at V came to 4 bases and at J to 2 bases, leaving 12 bases not matched to a gene. Germline V lookup: CDR1 LGHNA, CDR2 YNFKEQ. The CDR3 DNA follows: TGTGCCAGCAGCCTCCGCCCGACTAGCGGGGTGCTTCAAGAGACCCAGTACTTC. It is translated as CASSLRPTSGVLQETQYF.

The chain couples TRBV7-2 to TRBJ1-2, with D hard to call. Trimming removed 3 bases from V and 4 bases from J, with 6 bases in between. The CDR3 contains 12 residues. Germline-derived CDR1 and CDR2 are SGHTA and FQGNSA. The DNA for the CDR3 is TGTGCCAGCAGCTTTTCCGGCTATGGCTACACCTTC. Its translation: CASSFSGYGYTF.

This sequence joins TRBV5-4 and TRBJ1-4, with TRBD1 identical over 7 bases. Germline CDR1 SGHNT, CDR2 YYREEE (reference sequence). Trimming at V came to 3 bases and at J to 0 bases, leaving 5 bases not matched to a gene. The CDR3 is 16 amino acids. In DNA form, the CDR3 reads TGTGCCAGCAGCTGGAAAACAGGGGCAACTAATGAAAAACTGTTTTTT. It translates to CASSWKTGATNEKLFF.

The V and J genes are TRBV9 and TRBJ1-1; 8 nucleotides line up with TRBD1. The germline V gene encodes CDR1 SGDLS and CDR2 YYNGEE. V lost 0 bases and J lost 4; bases outside the gene matches: 11. The CDR3 spans 17 residues. This CDR3 reads CASSVGLDRGKGTEAFF. The CDR3 DNA reads TGTGCCAGCAGCGTAGGACTAGACAGGGGAAAAGGCACTGAAGCTTTCTTT.

The sample holds a few counts of this clone. The V call is TRBV15, the J call TRBJ2-5; D may match TRBD1 or TRBD2 (5 bases each). The CDR3 loop spans 13 amino acids. V was pared by 5 bases and J by 5 bases, with 12 bases between. Germline V gene lookup returns CDR1 LNHNV and CDR2 YYDKDF (reference sequence). The CDR3 loop is CATSGLWDETQYF. The CDR3 region has the DNA TGTGCCACCAGCGGATTATGGGACGAGACCCAGTACTTC.

A few counts support this clone. J is TRBJ2-3 and V is TRBV2; either TRBD1 or TRBD2 may supply D (6 bases each). The CDR3 is 15 residues long. Germline-derived CDR1 and CDR2 are SNHLY and FYNNEI. The V and J ends lost 3 bases and 4 bases respectively, with 14 bases between them. CDR3 DNA sequence: TGTGCCAGCAGTGATAGGGGGGCGCCCCCAGATACGCAGTATTTT. Its translation: CASSDRGAPPDTQYF. Variable domain in full (rest from reference TRBV2 and TRBJ2-3): EPEVTQTPSHQVTQMGQEVILRCVPISNHLYFYWYRQILGQKVEFLVSFYNNEISEKSEIFDDQFSVERPDGSNFTLKIRSTKLEDSAMYFCASSDRGAPPDTQYFGPGTRLTVL.

The chain couples TRBV5-1 to TRBJ1-4; no clear D. This CDR3 has 16 amino acids. Germline V gene data show CDR1 as SGHRS and CDR2 as YFSETQ. V shed 2 bases and J shed 5 bases, with 16 bases lying between them. CDR3 bases: TGCGCCAGCAGCTTTAACGGAGGCGGAGAGAATGAAAAACTGTTTTTT. Protein product: CASSFNGGGENEKLFF.

The chain links TRBV5-1 to TRBJ1-1, with D perhaps matching TRBD1 (6 bases). This CDR3 is built from 13 residues. CDR1 is SGHRS, CDR2 YFSETQ, per germline. V was pared by 4 bases and J by 10 bases, with 17 bases between. The CDR3 spells CASSPLHRDGAFF. CDR3 bases: TGCGCCAGCAGCCCCCTTCACAGGGACGGAGCTTTCTTT. Combining the CDR3 with reference TRBV5-1 and TRBJ1-1 gives the whole variable domain KAGVTQTPRYLIKTRGQQVTLSCSPISGHRSVSWYQQTPGQGLQFLFEYFSETQRNKGNFPGRFSGRQFSNSRSEMNVSTLELGDSALYLCASSPLHRDGAFFGQGTRLTVV.

DNA of the CDR3: TGTGCCAGCAGACACGAACACTATAATTCACCCCTCCACTTT. It codes for CASRHEHYNSPLHF. V is TRBV6-5 and J is TRBJ1-6; no definite D call. CDR1 and CDR2 (germline): MNHEY, SVGAGI. The CDR3 spans 14 residues. V lost 6 bases and J 3 bases, leaving 9 bases between the germline ends.

This clone turned up a few times. The chain employs TRBV18 and TRBJ1-3, with D perhaps matching TRBD1 (6 bases). Germline CDR1 KGHSH, CDR2 LQKENI. Trimming stripped 3 bases from V and 4 bases from J, with 19 bases between. The CDR3 length is 17 residues. For the CDR3, the DNA is TGTGCCAGCTCACCGTCCCTTGTTACGACAGGCGGAAACACCATATATTTT. This gives the protein CASSPSLVTTGGNTIYF. Full variable domain (missing parts from reference TRBV18 and TRBJ1-3): NAGVMQNPRHLVRRRGQEARLRCSPMKGHSHVYWYRQLPEEGLKFMVYLQKENIIDESGMPKERFSAEFPKEGPSILRIQQVVRGDSAAYFCASSPSLVTTGGNTIYFGEGSWLTVV.

This chain uses TRBV4-1 with TRBJ2-3; TRBD2 matches at 8 bases. The length of the CDR3 is 16 residues. In germline, CDR1 is MGHRA, CDR2 YSYEKL. The ends lost 3 bases at V and 2 bases at J; junction bases unmatched: 7. CDR3: CASSHIRGGPTDTQYF. CDR3 bases: TGCGCCAGCAGCCATATACGGGGGGGCCCCACAGATACGCAGTATTTT.

V gene TRBV6-1 combines with J gene TRBJ1-3, with 9 bases that match TRBD1. The CDR3 sequence is 16 residues long. The germline V gene encodes CDR1 MNHNS and CDR2 SASEGT. V shed 3 bases and J 2 bases; nucleotides not matched to a gene: 5. CDR3 nucleotide sequence: TGTGCCAGCAGTGACCGACAGGGGGTGGCTGGAAACACCATATATTTT. Translated: CASSDRQGVAGNTIYF.